This passage covers 15 T cell receptor beta chains from one sample sequenced in a study of Ad26.COV2.S vaccination and SARS-CoV-2 variants. The treatment denotes: around 19 received Ad26.COV2.S at low or high dose, single or two shots; about 5 received placebo; per-sample allocation not given. Material that was analyzed had been drawn on day 63 after the first vaccine or placebo injection. Libraries were prepared by immunoSEQ multiplex PCR; TCRdb keeps only in-frame clonotypes and omits some of them. The sample includes around 400,000 clones, 89% seen only once; the top ten take 1.5% to 2%. Sequencing used peripheral blood, obtained in a trial of Ad26.COV2.S vaccine versus placebo. The receptors derive from a person between 18 and 59 years old who received the Ad26.COV2.S COVID-19 vaccine or a placebo.

This chain uses TRBV5-8 with TRBJ2-3; 11 positions agree with TRBD2. CDR1 SGHTS and CDR2 YDEGEE come from the germline V gene. The CDR3 extends over 18 amino acids. The V gene end was trimmed by 0 bases and the J gene end by 0 bases; junction bases not matched to a gene: 6. Here the CDR3 reads CASSLVLAGGPSTDTQYF. The CDR3 region has the DNA TGTGCCAGCAGCTTGGTGCTAGCGGGAGGACCTAGCACAGATACGCAGTATTTT.

The chain has TRBV20-1 and TRBJ1-2; D unresolved. The CDR3 contains 15 residues. V was cut by 3 bases and J by 4 bases, with 18 bases left in between. Germline CDR1 DFQATT, CDR2 SNEGSKA (reference sequence). CDR3 bases: TGCAGTGCTAGTACATTCAGAGGTAGGACCTATGGCTACACCTTC. As protein: CSASTFRGRTYGYTF.

J is TRBJ2-2 and V is TRBV30; D remains unclear. Trimming took 1 base from V and 0 from J, leaving 3 bases between them. The CDR3 sequence is 13 residues long. The germline gives CDR1 GTSNPN, CDR2 SVGIG (reference sequence). The CDR3 DNA sequence: TGTGCCTGGAGTGACCCGAACACCGGGGAGCTGTTTTTT. The encoded protein is CAWSDPNTGELFF.

V gene TRBV9 combines with J gene TRBJ2-1, with TRBD2 matching 9 bases. Germline loops: CDR1 SGDLS, CDR2 YYNGEE. J was trimmed by 9 bases and V by 0 bases; bases with no gene match: 7. This CDR3 contains 15 residues. As DNA, the CDR3 is TGTGCCAGCAGCGTAGTTGTTAGCGGGAGAAGTGAGCAGTTCTTC. This encodes CASSVVVSGRSEQFF. The whole variable domain, filled in from reference TRBV9 and TRBJ2-1, reads DSGVTQTPKHLITATGQRVTLRCSPRSGDLSVYWYQQSLDQGLQFLIQYYNGEERAKGNILERFSAQQFPDLHSELNLSSLELGDSALYFCASSVVVSGRSEQFFGPGTRLTVL.

This chain connects TRBV27 to TRBJ1-6; D call uncertain. Germline V gene sequence: CDR1 MNHEY, CDR2 SMNVEV (reference sequence). This CDR3 comprises 14 residues. V lost 6 bases, J lost 7 bases, and 13 bases lay in between. The CDR3 reads CASSPPPPNSPLHF. In DNA, the CDR3 is TGTGCCAGCAGCCCTCCCCCCCCAAATTCACCCCTCCACTTT.

The chain employs TRBV5-1 and TRBJ1-2; TRBD1 matches at 9 bases. The CDR3 extends over 14 amino acids. Germline CDR1 SGHRS, CDR2 YFSETQ. The V segment lost 4 bases and the J segment 3 bases; nucleotides outside the gene matches: 4. CDR3 bases: TGCGCCAGCAGCGGGACAGGGAGAGACTATGGCTACACCTTC. Its protein product is CASSGTGRDYGYTF.

The chain couples TRBV2 to TRBJ1-2, with D uncertain. V lost 4 bases to trimming and J lost 6 bases, with 12 bases between them. This CDR3 contains 13 residues. CDR1 is SNHLY and CDR2 is FYNNEI in the germline V gene. The CDR3 sequence is CASSGKGIDGYTF. The CDR3 region has the DNA TGTGCCAGCAGTGGGAAAGGGATCGATGGCTACACCTTC.

The V and J genes are TRBV11-2 and TRBJ2-7, with D perhaps given as TRBD1 or TRBD2 (5 bases each). This CDR3 contains 16 residues. V shed 4 bases and J shed 3 bases, with 19 bases lying between them. The V gene's germline CDR1 is SGHAT and CDR2 FQNNGV. Here the CDR3 reads CASSYFTGTVDYEQYF. The CDR3 DNA follows: TGTGCCAGCAGCTATTTCACCGGGACGGTGGACTACGAGCAGTACTTC.

The chain couples TRBV30 to TRBJ1-6; D perhaps matches TRBD1 (6 bases). The CDR3 length is 13 residues. V was clipped by 4 bases and J by 9 bases, with 13 bases between them. Germline assignment: CDR1 GTSNPN and CDR2 SVGIG (reference sequence). As DNA, the CDR3 is TGTGCCTGGACGCAGGGGAGAGGTTCACCCCTCCACTTT. Its protein product is CAWTQGRGSPLHF.

The DNA for the CDR3 is TGTGCCAGCAGCCTGGACTCCCACACAGATACGCAGTATTTT. Translation gives CASSLDSHTDTQYF. The chain joins TRBV7-9 to TRBJ2-3; weak D call: TRBD2 (5 bases). Trimming removed 5 bases at V and 2 bases at J, with 11 bases between. The germline V gene encodes CDR1 SEHNR and CDR2 FQNEAQ (reference sequence). The CDR3 contains 14 residues. The complete variable domain, with remaining parts taken from reference TRBV7-9 and TRBJ2-3, reads DTGVSQNPRHKITKRGQNVTFRCDPISEHNRLYWYRQTLGQGPEFLTYFQNEAQLEKSRLLSDRFSAERPKGSFSTLEIQRTEQGDSAMYLCASSLDSHTDTQYFGPGTRLTVL.

The chain uses TRBV28 and TRBJ1-5; possible D gene TRBD1, 5 bases. The germline V and J ends were trimmed by 10 bases and 7 bases, with 20 bases remaining between them. CDR3 length: 14 amino acids. Germline values: CDR1 MDHEN, CDR2 SYDVKM. The CDR3 region has the DNA TGTGCCATTGGGCGGGACTCCGGTCCCCAGCCCCAGCATTTT. As protein: CAIGRDSGPQPQHF. The whole variable domain, remainder taken from reference TRBV28 and TRBJ1-5, is DVKVTQSSRYLVKRTGEKVFLECVQDMDHENMFWYRQDPGLGLRLIYFSYDVKMKEKGDIPEGYSVSREKKERFSLILESASTNQTSMYLCAIGRDSGPQPQHFGDGTRLSIL.

The V gene is TRBV4-2, the J gene TRBJ2-1, with D unresolved. The CDR3 length is 12 residues. Germline CDR1 and CDR2: LGHNA and YNFKEQ. V lost 3 bases and J lost 8, with 8 bases in between. The CDR3 protein is CASSQGSDEQFF. CDR3 nucleotides: TGTGCCAGCAGCCAGGGGTCAGATGAGCAGTTCTTC.

This chain uses TRBV4-1 with TRBJ2-7, with a weak D call TRBD1 (6 bases). V was pared by 5 bases and J by 0 bases, with 11 bases between. The CDR3 length is 14 residues. CDR1 is MGHRA and CDR2 is YSYEKL in the germline V gene. The CDR3 DNA reads TGCGCCAGCAGCAAAACAGGGTACTCCTACGAGCAGTACTTC. Its translation is CASSKTGYSYEQYF.

This chain joins TRBV9 and TRBJ1-1; D gene uncertain. V was shortened by 1 base and J by 3 bases, with 13 bases between the two germline ends. CDR1 and CDR2 from the germline V gene are SGDLS and YYNGEE. This CDR3 comprises 15 residues. CDR3 coding DNA: TGTGCCAGCAGCGTAAATCCGGGATCGGACACTGAAGCTTTCTTT. It is translated as CASSVNPGSDTEAFF.

The J gene is TRBJ2-5, the V gene TRBV10-3, with 8 bases identical to TRBD1. This CDR3 contains 16 residues. Losses at the gene ends were 3 bases for V and 5 bases for J; bases not matched to a gene: 11. Germline values: CDR1 ENHRY, CDR2 SYGVKD. For the CDR3, the DNA is TGTGCCATCAGTGACCAGGACAGGGTAAAGATGGAGACCCAGTACTTC. This sequence encodes CAISDQDRVKMETQYF.